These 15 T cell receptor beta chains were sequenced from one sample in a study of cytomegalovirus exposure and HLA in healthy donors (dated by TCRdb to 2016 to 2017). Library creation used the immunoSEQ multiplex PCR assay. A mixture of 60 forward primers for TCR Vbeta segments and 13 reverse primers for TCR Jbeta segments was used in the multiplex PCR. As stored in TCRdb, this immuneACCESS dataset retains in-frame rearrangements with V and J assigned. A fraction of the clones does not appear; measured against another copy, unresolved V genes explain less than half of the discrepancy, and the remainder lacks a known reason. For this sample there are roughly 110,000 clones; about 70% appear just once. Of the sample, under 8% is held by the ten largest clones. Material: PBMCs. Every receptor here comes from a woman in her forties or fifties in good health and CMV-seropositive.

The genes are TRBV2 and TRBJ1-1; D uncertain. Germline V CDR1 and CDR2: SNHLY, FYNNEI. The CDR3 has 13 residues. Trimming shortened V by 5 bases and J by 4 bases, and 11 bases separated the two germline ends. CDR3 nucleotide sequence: TGTGCCAGCAGTTCTGAGGGAGGCACTGAAGCTTTCTTT. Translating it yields CASSSEGGTEAFF.

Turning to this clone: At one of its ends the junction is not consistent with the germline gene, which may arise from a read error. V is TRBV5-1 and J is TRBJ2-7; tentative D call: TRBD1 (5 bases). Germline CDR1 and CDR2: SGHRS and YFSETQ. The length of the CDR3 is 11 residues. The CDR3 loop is CASRHRGEQYF. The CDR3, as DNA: TGTGCCAGCAGGCATAGGGGAGAGCAGTACTTC.

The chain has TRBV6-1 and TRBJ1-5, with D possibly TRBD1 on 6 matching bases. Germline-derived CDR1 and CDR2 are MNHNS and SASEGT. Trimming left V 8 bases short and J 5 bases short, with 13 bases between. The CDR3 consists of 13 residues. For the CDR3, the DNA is TGTGCCAGCTCCACAGGGTCGGATCAGCCCCAGCATTTT. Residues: CASSTGSDQPQHF.

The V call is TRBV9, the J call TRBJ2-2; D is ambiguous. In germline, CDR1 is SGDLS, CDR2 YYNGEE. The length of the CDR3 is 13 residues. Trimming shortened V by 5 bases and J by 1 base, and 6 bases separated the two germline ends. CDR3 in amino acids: CASSAQNTGELFF. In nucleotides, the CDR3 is TGTGCCAGCAGTGCACAGAACACCGGGGAGCTGTTTTTT.

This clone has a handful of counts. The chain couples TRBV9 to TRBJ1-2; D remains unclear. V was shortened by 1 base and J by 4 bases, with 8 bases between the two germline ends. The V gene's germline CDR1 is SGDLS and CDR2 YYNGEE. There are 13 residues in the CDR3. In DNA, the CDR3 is TGTGCCAGCAGCGTACCGGCAGGCTATGGCTACACCTTC. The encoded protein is CASSVPAGYGYTF. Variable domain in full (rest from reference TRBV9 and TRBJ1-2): DSGVTQTPKHLITATGQRVTLRCSPRSGDLSVYWYQQSLDQGLQFLIQYYNGEERAKGNILERFSAQQFPDLHSELNLSSLELGDSALYFCASSVPAGYGYTFGSGTRLTVV.

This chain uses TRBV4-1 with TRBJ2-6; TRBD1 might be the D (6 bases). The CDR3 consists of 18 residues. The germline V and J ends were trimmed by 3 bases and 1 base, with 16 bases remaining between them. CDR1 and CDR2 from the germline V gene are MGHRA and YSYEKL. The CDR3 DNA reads TGCGCCAGCAGCCAGGCCGGGACACTTACTTCTGGGGCCAACGTCCTGACTTTC. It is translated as CASSQAGTLTSGANVLTF.

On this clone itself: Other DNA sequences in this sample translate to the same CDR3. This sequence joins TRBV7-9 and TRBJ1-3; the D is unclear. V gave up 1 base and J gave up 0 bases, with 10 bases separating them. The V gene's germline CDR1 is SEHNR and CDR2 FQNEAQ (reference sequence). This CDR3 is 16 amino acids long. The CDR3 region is CASSLVDNHSGNTIYF. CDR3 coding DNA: TGTGCCAGCAGCTTAGTTGACAACCACTCTGGAAACACCATATATTTT.

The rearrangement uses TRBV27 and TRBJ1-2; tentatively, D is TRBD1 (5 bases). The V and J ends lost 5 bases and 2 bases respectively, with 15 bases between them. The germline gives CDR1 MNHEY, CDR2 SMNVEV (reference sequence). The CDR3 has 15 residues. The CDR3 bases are TGTGCCAGCAGTCCCTCAGACAGTCTCAACTATGGCTACACCTTC. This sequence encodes CASSPSDSLNYGYTF.

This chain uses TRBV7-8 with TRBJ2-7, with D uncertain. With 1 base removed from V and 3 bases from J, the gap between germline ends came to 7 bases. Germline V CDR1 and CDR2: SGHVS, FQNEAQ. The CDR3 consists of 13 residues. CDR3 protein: CASSLVQDYEQYF. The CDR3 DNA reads TGTGCCAGCAGCTTAGTGCAGGACTACGAGCAGTACTTC.

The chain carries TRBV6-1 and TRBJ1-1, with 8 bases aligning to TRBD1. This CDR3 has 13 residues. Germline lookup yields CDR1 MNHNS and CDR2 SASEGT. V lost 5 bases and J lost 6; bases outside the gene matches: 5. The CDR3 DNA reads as TGTGCCAGCAGTTATGGGACAGGAGCTGAAGCTTTCTTT. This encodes CASSYGTGAEAFF.

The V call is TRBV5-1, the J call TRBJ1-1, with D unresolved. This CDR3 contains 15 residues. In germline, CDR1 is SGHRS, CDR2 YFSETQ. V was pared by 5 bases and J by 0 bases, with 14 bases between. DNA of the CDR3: TGCGCCAGCAGGCGCCCTGAGGAAATGAACACTGAAGCTTTCTTT. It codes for CASRRPEEMNTEAFF.

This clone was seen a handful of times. The CDR3 sequence is CASSLDTVEQFF. In nucleotides, the CDR3 is TGTGCCAGCAGCTTAGACACAGTTGAGCAGTTCTTC. The chain links TRBV7-6 to TRBJ2-1; no definite D call. Germline-derived CDR1 and CDR2 are SGHVS and FNYEAQ. Between the trimmed V and J ends, which lost 1 base and 9 bases, there was a span of 7 bases. This CDR3 region has 12 residues.

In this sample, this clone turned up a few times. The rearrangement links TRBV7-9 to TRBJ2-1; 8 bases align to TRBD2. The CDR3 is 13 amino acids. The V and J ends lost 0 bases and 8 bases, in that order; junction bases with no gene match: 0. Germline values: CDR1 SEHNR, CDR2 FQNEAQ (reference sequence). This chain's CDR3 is CASSLAGGDEQFF. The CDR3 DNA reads TGTGCCAGCAGCTTAGCCGGGGGGGATGAGCAGTTCTTC.

CDR3 in DNA: TGTGCCAGCAGTTCTGCGAGGAGGGGCAATCAGCCCCAGCATTTT. Translated, it gives CASSSARRGNQPQHF. The J gene is TRBJ1-5, the V gene TRBV28; D remains unclear. Germline V gives CDR1 MDHEN, CDR2 SYDVKM. This CDR3 is 15 amino acids long. V was cut by 4 bases and J by 2 bases, with 12 bases left in between.

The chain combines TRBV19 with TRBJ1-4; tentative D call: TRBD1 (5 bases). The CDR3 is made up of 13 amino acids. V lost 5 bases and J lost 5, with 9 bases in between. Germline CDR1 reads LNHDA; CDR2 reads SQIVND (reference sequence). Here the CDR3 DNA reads TGTGCCAGTAGTTGGGGGGAGAATGAAAAACTGTTTTTT. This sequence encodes CASSWGENEKLFF.